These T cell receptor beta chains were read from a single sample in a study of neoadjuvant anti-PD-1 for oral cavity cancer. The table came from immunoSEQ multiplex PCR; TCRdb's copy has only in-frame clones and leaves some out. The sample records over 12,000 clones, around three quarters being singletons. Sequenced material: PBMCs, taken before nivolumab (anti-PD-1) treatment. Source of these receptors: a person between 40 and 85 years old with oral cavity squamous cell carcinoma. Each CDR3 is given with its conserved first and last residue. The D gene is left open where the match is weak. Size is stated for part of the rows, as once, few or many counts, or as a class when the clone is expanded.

CDR3 DNA: TGTGCCAGTAGTCGGGACGGAATTAGCTCTGGGGCCAACGTCCTGACTTTC; CDR3 protein: CASSRDGISSGANVLTF; clone size: .; J gene: TRBJ2-6; V gene: TRBV19; D gene: .
CDR3 DNA: TGTGCCAGTATGACAGGGGCGAGCTCCGGGGAGCTGTTTTTT; CDR3 protein: CASMTGASSGELFF; clone size: .; J gene: TRBJ2-2; V gene: TRBV19; D gene: TRBD1
CDR3 DNA: TGCGCCAGCAGTAAGGGGGAGCCCTACGAGCAGTACTTC; CDR3 protein: CASSKGEPYEQYF; clone size: .; J gene: TRBJ2-7; V gene: TRBV5-1; D gene: .
CDR3 DNA: TGTGCCAGCAGCGTAGTCGGACTAGCGGGAGGCGGTTCCTACAATGAGCAGTTCTTC; CDR3 protein: CASSVVGLAGGGSYNEQFF; clone size: .; J gene: TRBJ2-1; V gene: TRBV9; D gene: TRBD2
CDR3 DNA: TGTGCCAGCAGTTATAAGGGGGGTGACACTGAAGCTTTCTTT; CDR3 protein: CASSYKGGDTEAFF; clone size: .; J gene: TRBJ1-1; V gene: TRBV28; D gene: .
CDR3 DNA: TGCGCCAGCAGCTTGGATGAGACCCAGTACTTC; CDR3 protein: CASSLDETQYF; clone size: .; J gene: TRBJ2-5; V gene: TRBV5-1; D gene: .
CDR3 DNA: TGCGCCAGCAGCCAAGATTCCGGGGTCCTTATCTATGGCTACACCTTC; CDR3 protein: CASSQDSGVLIYGYTF; clone size: .; J gene: TRBJ1-2; V gene: TRBV4-1; D gene: .
CDR3 DNA: TGTGCCAGCAGCTTAGAGCCCGGACTAGGAATCGCAGATACGCAGTATTTT; CDR3 protein: CASSLEPGLGIADTQYF; clone size: .; J gene: TRBJ2-3; V gene: TRBV13; D gene: TRBD2
CDR3 DNA: TGTGCCAGCAGCCGTGGACTTGGGCAGGAGACCCAGTACTTC; CDR3 protein: CASSRGLGQETQYF; clone size: .; J gene: TRBJ2-5; V gene: TRBV11-2; D gene: .
CDR3 DNA: TGTGCCAGCAGTTACAAACACTACTCCTACGAGCAGTACTTC; CDR3 protein: CASSYKHYSYEQYF; clone size: .; J gene: TRBJ2-7; V gene: TRBV11-2; D gene: .
CDR3 DNA: TGTGCCACCAGACCTGGACTAGTCCGCGGTGAGCAGTTCTTC; CDR3 protein: CATRPGLVRGEQFF; clone size: .; J gene: TRBJ2-1; V gene: TRBV15; D gene: TRBD2
CDR3 DNA: TGCGCCAGCAGCCAAGGAATCGGCCGCGCCGCCTACGAGCAGTACTTC; CDR3 protein: CASSQGIGRAAYEQYF; clone size: once; J gene: TRBJ2-7; V gene: TRBV4-1; D gene: .
CDR3 DNA: TGCGCCAGCAGCTCCCCGTCCGGGGAGCTGTTTTTT; CDR3 protein: CASSSPSGELFF; clone size: .; J gene: TRBJ2-2; V gene: TRBV5-1; D gene: .
CDR3 DNA: TGTGCCAGCAGTGACTCTTCAGGGGATAGCAATCAGCCCCAGCATTTT; CDR3 protein: CASSDSSGDSNQPQHF; clone size: .; J gene: TRBJ1-5; V gene: TRBV25-1; D gene: .
CDR3 DNA: TGCGCCAGCAGCTCCCTCACCCAGAGAGGGTATGGCTACACCTTC; CDR3 protein: CASSSLTQRGYGYTF; clone size: .; J gene: TRBJ1-2; V gene: TRBV5-1; D gene: .
CDR3 DNA: TGTGCCAGCAGCTCCCGGGGTTTGAACACTGAAGCTTTCTTT; CDR3 protein: CASSSRGLNTEAFF; clone size: few; J gene: TRBJ1-1; V gene: TRBV5-4; D gene: .
CDR3 DNA: TGTGCCAGCAGGGACAGGGGGGGGACCTATGGCTACACCTTC; CDR3 protein: CASRDRGGTYGYTF; clone size: .; J gene: TRBJ1-2; V gene: TRBV28; D gene: TRBD1
CDR3 DNA: TGTGCCATCAGTGTACGGGGCGCCGAGACCCAGTACTTC; CDR3 protein: CAISVRGAETQYF; clone size: .; J gene: TRBJ2-5; V gene: TRBV10-3; D gene: .
CDR3 DNA: TGTGCCAGCAGTGCCTCGCTAGCGGACCGGGGGGATACGCAGTATTTT; CDR3 protein: CASSASLADRGDTQYF; clone size: .; J gene: TRBJ2-3; V gene: TRBV6-4; D gene: TRBD2
CDR3 DNA: TGCGCCAGCAGTCTCGGTGGTGGGGGCTACGAGCAGTACTTC; CDR3 protein: CASSLGGGGYEQYF; clone size: .; J gene: TRBJ2-7; V gene: TRBV5-1; D gene: .
CDR3 DNA: TGTGCCAGCTCACCAGGGTTCAACACCGGGGAGCTGTTTTTT; CDR3 protein: CASSPGFNTGELFF; clone size: .; J gene: TRBJ2-2; V gene: TRBV18; D gene: .
CDR3 DNA: TGTGCCAGCAGCCCCCGGGGGCATGGCTACACCTTC; CDR3 protein: CASSPRGHGYTF; clone size: .; J gene: TRBJ1-2; V gene: TRBV6-1; D gene: .